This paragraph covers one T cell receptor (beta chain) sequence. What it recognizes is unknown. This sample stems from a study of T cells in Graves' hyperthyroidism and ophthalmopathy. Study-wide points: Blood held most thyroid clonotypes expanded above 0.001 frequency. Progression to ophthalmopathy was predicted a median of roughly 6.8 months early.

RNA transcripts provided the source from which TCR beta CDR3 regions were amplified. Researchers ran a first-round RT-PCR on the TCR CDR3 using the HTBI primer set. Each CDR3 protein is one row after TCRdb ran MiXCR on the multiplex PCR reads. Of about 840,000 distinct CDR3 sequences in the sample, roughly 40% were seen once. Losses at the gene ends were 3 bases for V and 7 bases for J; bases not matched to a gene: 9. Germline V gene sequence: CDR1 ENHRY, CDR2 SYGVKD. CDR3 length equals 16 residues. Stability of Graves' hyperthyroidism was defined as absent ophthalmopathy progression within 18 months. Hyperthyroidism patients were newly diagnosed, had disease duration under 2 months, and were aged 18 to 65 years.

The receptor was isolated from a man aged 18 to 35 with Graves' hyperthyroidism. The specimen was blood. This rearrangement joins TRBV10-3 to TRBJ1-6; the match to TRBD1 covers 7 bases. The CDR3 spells CAISDLRQGPNSPLHF. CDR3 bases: TGTGCCATCAGTGACCTGAGACAGGGACCCAATTCACCCCTCCACTTT.